This T cell receptor beta chain was profiled in a study of T cells after yellow fever vaccination. This clonotype was detected a few times. MiXCR was run by TCRdb on the 5' RACE reads, yielding one entry per CDR3 protein. The table shows under 550,000 distinct CDR3 sequences, with 21% occurring only once. Germline V gene data show CDR1 as SGHTA and CDR2 as FQGNSA. Trimming took 5 bases from V and 8 from J, leaving 12 bases between them. This CDR3 region has 12 residues. The TCR comes from a man between 18 and 35 years old who received the YFV17D yellow fever vaccine. The chain links TRBV7-2 to TRBJ1-1; no clear D. The specimen comprised PBMCs, sampled more than 20 days after the first yellow fever vaccination. CDR3 DNA: TGTGCCAGCAGCCACACCTGGGCCGAAGCTTTCTTT. As protein: CASSHTWAEAFF.